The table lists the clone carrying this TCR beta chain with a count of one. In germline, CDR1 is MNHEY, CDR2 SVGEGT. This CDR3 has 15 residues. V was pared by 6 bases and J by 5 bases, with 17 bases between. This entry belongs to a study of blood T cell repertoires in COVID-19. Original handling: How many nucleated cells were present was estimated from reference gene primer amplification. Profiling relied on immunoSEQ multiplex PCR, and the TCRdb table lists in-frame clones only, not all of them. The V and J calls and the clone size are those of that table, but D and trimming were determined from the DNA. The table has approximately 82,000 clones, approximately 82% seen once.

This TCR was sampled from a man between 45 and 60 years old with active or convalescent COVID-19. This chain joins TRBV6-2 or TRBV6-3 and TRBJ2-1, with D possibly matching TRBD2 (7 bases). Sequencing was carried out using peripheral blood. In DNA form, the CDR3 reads TGTGCCAGCAGCCATGGGGGGGCGAAAAACAATGAGCAGTTCTTC. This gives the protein CASSHGGAKNNEQFF.